This T cell receptor (beta chain) derives from a study of shared clonotypes between healthy human individuals. V was trimmed by 5 bases and J by 2 bases, leaving 5 bases between them. The CDR3 length is 13 residues. CDR1 and CDR2 from the germline V gene are SGHRS and YFSETQ. Deep-level assay runs were performed. Authors' analysis steps: Junction-only sequences without quality scores came from ImmunoSEQ, so filtering differed. Data came from immunoSEQ multiplex PCR; TCRdb stores just in-frame clones and leaves some out. V, J and clone size are taken as reported in that table, and D and trimming were inferred from the DNA itself. The table lists about 1 million clones, about 84% of them singletons, with more than 0.45% in the top ten.

This clonotype was sampled from a man between 18 and 35 years old in good health. Some clones in this sample may be carry-over from other donors' samples. The sequenced sample consisted of memory CD4+ T cells from PBMCs. Subset defined: CD45RA-negative fraction. The genes are TRBV5-1 and TRBJ2-6; no definite D call. This chain's CDR3 is CASREAGANVLTF. CDR3 coding DNA: TGCGCCAGCAGGGAAGCTGGGGCCAACGTCCTGACTTTC. The full variable domain, completed using reference TRBV5-1 and TRBJ2-6, is KAGVTQTPRYLIKTRGQQVTLSCSPISGHRSVSWYQQTPGQGLQFLFEYFSETQRNKGNFPGRFSGRQFSNSRSEMNVSTLELGDSALYLCASREAGANVLTFGAGSRLTVL.